The following is a T cell receptor (beta chain) sequence with its context. Lesional scalp punch biopsies and peripheral blood were collected from alopecia areata patients. TCR sequencing used cDNA made by reverse transcription of extracted RNA. TCRdb's copy holds only in-frame clones and misses some; the assay was immunoSEQ multiplex PCR. The profile shows about 180,000 clones, 59% of them singletons. This entry belongs to a study of CD8+ T cells in alopecia areata. Study-wide context: Treated patients were given oral tofacitinib, which was dosed at 5 to 10 mg twice daily.

Germline V gene lookup returns CDR1 ENHRY and CDR2 SYGVKD. The CDR3 is 13 residues long. The germline V and J ends were trimmed by 3 bases and 5 bases, with 8 bases remaining between them. The sequenced sample was CD4+ T cells sorted from blood, obtained at week 0. The clonotype was recovered from a human donor with alopecia areata. This chain uses TRBV10-3 with TRBJ2-1; D possibly corresponds to TRBD1 (6 bases). The CDR3, as DNA: TGTGCCATCAGTGACGGGGACAACAATGAGCAGTTCTTC. Residues: CAISDGDNNEQFF.